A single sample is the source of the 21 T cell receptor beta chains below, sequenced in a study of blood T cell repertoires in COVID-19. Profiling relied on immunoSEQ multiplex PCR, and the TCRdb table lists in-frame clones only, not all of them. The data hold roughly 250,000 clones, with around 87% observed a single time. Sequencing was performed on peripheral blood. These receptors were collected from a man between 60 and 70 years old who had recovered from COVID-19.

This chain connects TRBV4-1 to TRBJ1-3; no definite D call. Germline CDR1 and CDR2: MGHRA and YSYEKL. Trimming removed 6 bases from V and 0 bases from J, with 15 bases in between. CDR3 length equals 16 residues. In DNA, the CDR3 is TGCGCCAGCAGTGAAAAGGGAGAATACTCTGGAAACACCATATATTTT. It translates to CASSEKGEYSGNTIYF.

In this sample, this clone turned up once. In nucleotides, the CDR3 is TGCGCCAGCAGCCCTCGCGGACTAGGCCCAGAGACCCAGTACTTC. Its protein product is CASSPRGLGPETQYF. The chain employs TRBV5-1 and TRBJ2-5; TRBD2 agrees at 7 bases. CDR3 size: 15 residues. Looked up from germline, CDR1 is SGHRS and CDR2 is YFSETQ. V was pared by 4 bases and J by 4 bases, with 10 bases of the junction left unmatched. The full variable domain, its missing parts supplied by reference TRBV5-1 and TRBJ2-5, is KAGVTQTPRYLIKTRGQQVTLSCSPISGHRSVSWYQQTPGQGLQFLFEYFSETQRNKGNFPGRFSGRQFSNSRSEMNVSTLELGDSALYLCASSPRGLGPETQYFGPGTRLLVL.

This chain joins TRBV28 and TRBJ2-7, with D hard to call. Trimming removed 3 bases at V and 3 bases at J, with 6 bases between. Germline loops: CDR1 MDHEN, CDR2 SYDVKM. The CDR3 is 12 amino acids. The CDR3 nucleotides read TGTGCCAGCAGTTTTAGCCGCTACGAGCAGTACTTC. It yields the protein CASSFSRYEQYF.

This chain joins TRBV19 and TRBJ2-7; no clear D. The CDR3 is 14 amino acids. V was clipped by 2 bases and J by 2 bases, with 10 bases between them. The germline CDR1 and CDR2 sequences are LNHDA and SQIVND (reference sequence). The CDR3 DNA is TGTGCCAGTAGTATAAGTTACAGACCCTACGAGCAGTACTTC. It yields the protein CASSISYRPYEQYF.

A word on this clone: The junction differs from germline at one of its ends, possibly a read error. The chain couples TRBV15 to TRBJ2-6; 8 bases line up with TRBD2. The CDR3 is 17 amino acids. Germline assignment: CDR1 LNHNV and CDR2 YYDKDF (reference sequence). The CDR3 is CATSRHRGGTGTNVLTF. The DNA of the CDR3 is TGTGCCACCAGCAGACACCGGGGGGGGACTGGGACCAACGTCCTGACTTTC. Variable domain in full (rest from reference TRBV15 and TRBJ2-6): DAMVIQNPRYQVTQFGKPVTLSCSQTLNHNVMYWYQQKSSQAPKLLFHYYDKDFNNEADTPDNFQSRRPNTSFCFLDIRSPGLGDTAMYLCATSRHRGGTGTNVLTFGAGSRLTVL.

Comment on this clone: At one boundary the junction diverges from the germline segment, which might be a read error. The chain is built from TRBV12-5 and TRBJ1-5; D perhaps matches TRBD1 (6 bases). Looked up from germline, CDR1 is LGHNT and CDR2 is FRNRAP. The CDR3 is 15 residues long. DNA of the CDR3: TGTGCTAGTAGTTTGCGGGGCAGGGGAAGACAGCCCCAGCATTTT. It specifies CASSLRGRGRQPQHF.

CDR3 amino acids: CASSRWQGWGNEQFF. The CDR3 region has the DNA TGTGCCAGCAGCAGATGGCAGGGGTGGGGCAATGAGCAGTTCTTC. V usage is TRBV5-6 and J usage is TRBJ2-1; possibly TRBD1 for D (6 bases). The CDR3 length is 15 residues. V gave up 4 bases and J gave up 6 bases, with 17 bases separating them. Germline V gives CDR1 SGHDT, CDR2 YYEEEE. Full variable domain (missing parts from reference TRBV5-6 and TRBJ2-1): DAGVTQSPTHLIKTRGQQVTLRCSPKSGHDTVSWYQQALGQGPQFIFQYYEEEERQRGNFPDRFSGHQFPNYSSELNVNALLLGDSALYLCASSRWQGWGNEQFFGPGTRLTVL.

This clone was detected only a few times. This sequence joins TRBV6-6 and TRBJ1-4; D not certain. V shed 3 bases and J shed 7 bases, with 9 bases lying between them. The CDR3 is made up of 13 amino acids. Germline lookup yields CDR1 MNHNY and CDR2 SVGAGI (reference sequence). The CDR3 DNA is TGTGCCAGCAGTTATTTTAGTGGTGAAAAACTGTTTTTT. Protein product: CASSYFSGEKLFF.

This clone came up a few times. The CDR3 sequence is CASSTWDRGLSYGYTF. CDR3 nucleotides: TGTGCCAGTAGTACCTGGGACAGGGGGCTTTCCTATGGCTACACCTTC. The V call is TRBV19, the J call TRBJ1-2; 12 bases map to TRBD1. V was clipped by 4 bases and J by 4 bases; unmatched bases: 7. The CDR3 contains 16 residues. Germline V gene lookup returns CDR1 LNHDA and CDR2 SQIVND (reference sequence).

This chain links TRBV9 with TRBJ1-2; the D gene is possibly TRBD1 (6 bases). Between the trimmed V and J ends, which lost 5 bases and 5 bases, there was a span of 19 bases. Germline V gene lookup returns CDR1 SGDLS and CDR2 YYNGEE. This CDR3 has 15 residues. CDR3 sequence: CASSAPRGMNYGYTF. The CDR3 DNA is TGTGCCAGCAGTGCCCCCAGGGGCATGAATTATGGCTACACCTTC. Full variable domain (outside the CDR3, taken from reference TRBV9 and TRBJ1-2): DSGVTQTPKHLITATGQRVTLRCSPRSGDLSVYWYQQSLDQGLQFLIQYYNGEERAKGNILERFSAQQFPDLHSELNLSSLELGDSALYFCASSAPRGMNYGYTFGSGTRLTVV.

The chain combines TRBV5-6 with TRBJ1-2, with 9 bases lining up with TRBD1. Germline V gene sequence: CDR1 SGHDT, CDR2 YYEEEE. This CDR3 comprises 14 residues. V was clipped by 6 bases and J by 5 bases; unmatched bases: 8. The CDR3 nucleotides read TGTGCCAGCACCCGGGACAGGGCCCTTTATGGCTACACCTTC. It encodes CASTRDRALYGYTF.

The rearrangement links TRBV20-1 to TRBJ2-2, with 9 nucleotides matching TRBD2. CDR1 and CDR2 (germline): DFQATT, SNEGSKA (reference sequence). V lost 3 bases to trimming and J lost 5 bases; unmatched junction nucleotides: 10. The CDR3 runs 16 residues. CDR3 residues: CSASKLAGPSTGELFF. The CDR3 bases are TGCAGTGCTAGTAAGCTAGCGGGGCCATCGACCGGGGAGCTGTTTTTT.

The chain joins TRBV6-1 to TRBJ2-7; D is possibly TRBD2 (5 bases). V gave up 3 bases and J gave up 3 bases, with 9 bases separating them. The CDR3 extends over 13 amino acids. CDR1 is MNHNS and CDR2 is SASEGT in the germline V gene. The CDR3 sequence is CASSDAAGYEQYF. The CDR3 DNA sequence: TGTGCCAGCAGTGACGCGGCGGGCTACGAGCAGTACTTC.

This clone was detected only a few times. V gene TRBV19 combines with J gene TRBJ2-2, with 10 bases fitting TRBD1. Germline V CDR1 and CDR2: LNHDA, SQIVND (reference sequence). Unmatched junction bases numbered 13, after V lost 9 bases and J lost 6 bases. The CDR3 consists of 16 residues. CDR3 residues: CARDPRDRGSPGELFF. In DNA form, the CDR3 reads TGTGCCAGAGACCCCCGGGACAGGGGATCCCCCGGGGAGCTGTTTTTT.

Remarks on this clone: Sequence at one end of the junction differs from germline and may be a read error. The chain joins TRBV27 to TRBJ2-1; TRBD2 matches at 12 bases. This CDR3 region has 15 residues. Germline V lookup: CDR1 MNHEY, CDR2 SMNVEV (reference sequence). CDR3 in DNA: TGTGCCAGCAGTTTATCGAAGGGGACTAGCGGGCCGCGGCTCTTC. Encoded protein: CASSLSKGTSGPRLF.

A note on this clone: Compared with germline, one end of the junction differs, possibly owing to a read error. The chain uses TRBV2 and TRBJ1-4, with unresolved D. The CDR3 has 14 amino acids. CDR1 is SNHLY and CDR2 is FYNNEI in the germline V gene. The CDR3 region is CASNEVPGKGSLFF. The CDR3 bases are TGTGCCAGCAATGAAGTCCCGGGAAAAGGGTCACTGTTTTTT. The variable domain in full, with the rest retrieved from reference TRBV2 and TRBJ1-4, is EPEVTQTPSHQVTQMGQEVILRCVPISNHLYFYWYRQILGQKVEFLVSFYNNEISEKSEIFDDQFSVERPDGSNFTLKIRSTKLEDSAMYFCASNEVPGKGSLFFGSGTQLSVL.

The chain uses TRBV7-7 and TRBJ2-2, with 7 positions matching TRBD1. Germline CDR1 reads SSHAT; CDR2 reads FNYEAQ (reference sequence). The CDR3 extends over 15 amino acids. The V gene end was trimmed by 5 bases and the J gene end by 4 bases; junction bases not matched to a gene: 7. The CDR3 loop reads CASSQTGSSTGELFF. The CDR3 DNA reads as TGTGCCAGCAGCCAGACAGGGTCGAGCACCGGGGAGCTGTTTTTT. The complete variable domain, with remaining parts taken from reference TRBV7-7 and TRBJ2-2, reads GAGVSQSPRYKVTKRGQDVTLRCDPISSHATLYWYQQALGQGPEFLTYFNYEAQPDKSGLPSDRFSAERPEGSISTLTIQRTEQRDSAMYRCASSQTGSSTGELFFGEGSRLTVL.

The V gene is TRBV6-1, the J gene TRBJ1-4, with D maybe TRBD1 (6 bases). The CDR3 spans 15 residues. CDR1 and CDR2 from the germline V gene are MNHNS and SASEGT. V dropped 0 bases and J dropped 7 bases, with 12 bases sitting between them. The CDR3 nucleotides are TGTGCCAGCAGTGAAGCGGGGGGGGCGAGTGAAAAACTGTTTTTT. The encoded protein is CASSEAGGASEKLFF.

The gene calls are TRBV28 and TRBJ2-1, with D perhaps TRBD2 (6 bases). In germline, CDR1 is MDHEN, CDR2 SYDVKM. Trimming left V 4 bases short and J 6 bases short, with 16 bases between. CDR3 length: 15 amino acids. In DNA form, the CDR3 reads TGTGCCAGCAGTTCCCCCGGTGCGCGGGGCAATGAGCAGTTCTTC. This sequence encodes CASSSPGARGNEQFF. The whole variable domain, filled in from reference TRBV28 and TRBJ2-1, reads DVKVTQSSRYLVKRTGEKVFLECVQDMDHENMFWYRQDPGLGLRLIYFSYDVKMKEKGDIPEGYSVSREKKERFSLILESASTNQTSMYLCASSSPGARGNEQFFGPGTRLTVL.

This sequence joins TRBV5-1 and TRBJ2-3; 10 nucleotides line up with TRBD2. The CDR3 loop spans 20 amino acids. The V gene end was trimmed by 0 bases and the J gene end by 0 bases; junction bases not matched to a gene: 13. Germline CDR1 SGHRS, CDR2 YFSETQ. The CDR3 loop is CASSLDNGTSALPSTDTQYF. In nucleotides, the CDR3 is TGCGCCAGCAGCTTGGATAACGGGACTAGCGCATTACCCAGCACAGATACGCAGTATTTT.

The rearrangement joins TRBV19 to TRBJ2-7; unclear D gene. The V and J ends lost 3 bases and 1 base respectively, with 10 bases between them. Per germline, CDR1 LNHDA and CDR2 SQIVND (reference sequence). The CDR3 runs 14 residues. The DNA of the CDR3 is TGTGCCAGTAGTATTGGGCAGGCATCCTACGAGCAGTACTTC. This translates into CASSIGQASYEQYF. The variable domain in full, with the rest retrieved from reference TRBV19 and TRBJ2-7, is DGGITQSPKYLFRKEGQNVTLSCEQNLNHDAMYWYRQDPGQGLRLIYYSQIVNDFQKGDIAEGYSVSREKKESFPLTVTSAQKNPTAFYLCASSIGQASYEQYFGPGTRLTVT.